This record looks at one T cell receptor beta chain sequence and its context. The antigen remains unidentified. The ends were cut back, 6 bases at V and 0 bases at J, with 27 bases in the middle. CDR3 length: 19 amino acids. The germline V gene encodes CDR1 MDHEN and CDR2 SYDVKM. This entry is derived from a study of T cell repertoires in cytomegalovirus infection. Study-wide background: HLA-B-restricted CMV epitopes that are well studied, plus recently identified HLA-C-restricted ones, were used by the study. Indications of both CMV infection and matching HLA type were provided by public TCR beta signatures. Broader study findings: Carriers of CMV plus the relevant HLA were identified by cumulative public TCR beta family frequency.

TCRdb processed the reads anew with MiXCR; each CDR3 protein has one entry. The sample contains 75,000 to 100,000 distinct CDR3 sequences, 25% to 30% of which appear only once. The source was CD8+ T cells from cultured PBMCs, collected from culture after CMV antigen stimulation. The source is a human donor in good health (CMV status not recorded). Some clones in this sample may be carry-over from other donors' samples. The genes are TRBV28 and TRBJ2-7; D might be TRBD1 (6 bases). This CDR3 reads CASSPVVSGVGENSYEQYF. CDR3 nucleotides: TGTGCCAGCAGCCCCGTAGTTTCAGGGGTGGGGGAAAACTCCTACGAGCAGTACTTC.